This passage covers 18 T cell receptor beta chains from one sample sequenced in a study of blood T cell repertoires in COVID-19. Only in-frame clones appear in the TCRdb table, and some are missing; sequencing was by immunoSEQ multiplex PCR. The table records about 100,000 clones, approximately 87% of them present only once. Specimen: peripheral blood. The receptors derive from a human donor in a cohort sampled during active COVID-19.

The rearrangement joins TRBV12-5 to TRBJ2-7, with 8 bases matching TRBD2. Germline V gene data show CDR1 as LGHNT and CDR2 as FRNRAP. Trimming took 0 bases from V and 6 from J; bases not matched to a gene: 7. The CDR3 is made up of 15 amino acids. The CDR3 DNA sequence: TGTGCTAGTGGTTTGGTAGGGTTAGCGGGAACCGAGCAGTACTTC. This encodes CASGLVGLAGTEQYF.

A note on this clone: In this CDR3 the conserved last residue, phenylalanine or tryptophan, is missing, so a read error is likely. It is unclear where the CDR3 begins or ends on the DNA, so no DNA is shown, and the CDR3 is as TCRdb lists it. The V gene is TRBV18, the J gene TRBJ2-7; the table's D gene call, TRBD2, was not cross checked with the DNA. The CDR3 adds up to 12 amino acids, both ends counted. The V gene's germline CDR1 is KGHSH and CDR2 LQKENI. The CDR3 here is CASSPEARISAL.

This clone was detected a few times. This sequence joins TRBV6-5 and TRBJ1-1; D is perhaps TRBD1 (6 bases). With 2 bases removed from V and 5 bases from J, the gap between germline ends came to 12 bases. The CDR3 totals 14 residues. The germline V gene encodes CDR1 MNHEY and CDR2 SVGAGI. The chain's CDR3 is CASSYTGQGTEAFF. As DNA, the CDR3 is TGTGCCAGCAGTTACACAGGGCAAGGAACTGAAGCTTTCTTT.

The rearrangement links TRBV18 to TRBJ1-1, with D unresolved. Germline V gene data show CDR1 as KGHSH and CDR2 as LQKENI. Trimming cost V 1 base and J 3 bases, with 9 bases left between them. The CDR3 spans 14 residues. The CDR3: CASSPLAVDTEAFF. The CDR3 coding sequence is TGTGCCAGCTCACCACTAGCGGTGGACACTGAAGCTTTCTTT. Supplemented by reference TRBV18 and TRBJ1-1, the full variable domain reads NAGVMQNPRHLVRRRGQEARLRCSPMKGHSHVYWYRQLPEEGLKFMVYLQKENIIDESGMPKERFSAEFPKEGPSILRIQQVVRGDSAAYFCASSPLAVDTEAFFGQGTRLTVV.

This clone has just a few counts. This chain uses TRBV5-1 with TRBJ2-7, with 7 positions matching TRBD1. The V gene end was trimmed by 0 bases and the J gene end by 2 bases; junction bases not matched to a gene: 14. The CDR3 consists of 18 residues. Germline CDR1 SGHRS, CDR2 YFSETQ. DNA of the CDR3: TGCGCCAGCAGCTTGGCGATAAGACAGGGACACAGAGCCTACGAGCAGTACTTC. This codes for CASSLAIRQGHRAYEQYF.

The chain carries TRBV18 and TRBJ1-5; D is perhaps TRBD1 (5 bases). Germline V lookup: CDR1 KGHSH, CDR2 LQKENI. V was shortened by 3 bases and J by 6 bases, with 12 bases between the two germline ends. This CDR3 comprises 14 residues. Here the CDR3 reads CASSPNGGSQPQHF. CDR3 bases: TGTGCCAGCTCACCTAACGGGGGAAGTCAGCCCCAGCATTTT. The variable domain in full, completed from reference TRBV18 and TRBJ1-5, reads NAGVMQNPRHLVRRRGQEARLRCSPMKGHSHVYWYRQLPEEGLKFMVYLQKENIIDESGMPKERFSAEFPKEGPSILRIQQVVRGDSAAYFCASSPNGGSQPQHFGDGTRLSIL.

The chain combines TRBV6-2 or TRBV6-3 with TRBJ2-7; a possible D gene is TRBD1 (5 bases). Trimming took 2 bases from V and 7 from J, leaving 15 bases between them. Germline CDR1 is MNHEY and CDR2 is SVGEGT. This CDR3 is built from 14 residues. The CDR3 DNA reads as TGTGCCAGCAGTTACACGGCAGGGATGGGAGAGCAGTACTTC. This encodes CASSYTAGMGEQYF.

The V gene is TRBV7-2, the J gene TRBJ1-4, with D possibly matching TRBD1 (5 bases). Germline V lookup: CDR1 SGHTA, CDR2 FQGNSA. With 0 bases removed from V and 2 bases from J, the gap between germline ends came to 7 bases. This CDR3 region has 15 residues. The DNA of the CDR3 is TGTGCCAGCAGCTTAGCCGGGGGTACTAATGAAAAACTGTTTTTT. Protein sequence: CASSLAGGTNEKLFF.

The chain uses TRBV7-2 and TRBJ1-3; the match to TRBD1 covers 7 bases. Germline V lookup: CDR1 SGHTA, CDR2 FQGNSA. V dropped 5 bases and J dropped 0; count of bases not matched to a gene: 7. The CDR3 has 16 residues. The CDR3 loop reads CASSPGQAYSGNTIYF. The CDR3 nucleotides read TGTGCCAGCAGCCCCGGACAGGCGTACTCTGGAAACACCATATATTTT. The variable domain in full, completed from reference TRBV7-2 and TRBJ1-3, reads GAGVSQSPSNKVTEKGKDVELRCDPISGHTALYWYRQSLGQGLEFLIYFQGNSAPDKSGLPSDRFSAERTGGSVSTLTIQRTQQEDSAVYLCASSPGQAYSGNTIYFGEGSWLTVV.

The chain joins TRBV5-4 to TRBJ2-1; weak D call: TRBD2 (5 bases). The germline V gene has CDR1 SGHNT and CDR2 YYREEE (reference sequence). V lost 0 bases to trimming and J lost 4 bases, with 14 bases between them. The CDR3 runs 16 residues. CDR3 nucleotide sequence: TGTGCCAGCAGCTTGGGGGGTAGCGCGATTTACAATGAGCAGTTCTTC. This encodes CASSLGGSAIYNEQFF.

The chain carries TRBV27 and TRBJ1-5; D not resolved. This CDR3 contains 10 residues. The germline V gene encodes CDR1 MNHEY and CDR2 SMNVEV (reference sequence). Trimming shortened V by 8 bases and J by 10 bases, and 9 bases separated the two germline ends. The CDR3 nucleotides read TGTGCCAGCGGCCCTGCCCCCCAGCATTTT. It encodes CASGPAPQHF.

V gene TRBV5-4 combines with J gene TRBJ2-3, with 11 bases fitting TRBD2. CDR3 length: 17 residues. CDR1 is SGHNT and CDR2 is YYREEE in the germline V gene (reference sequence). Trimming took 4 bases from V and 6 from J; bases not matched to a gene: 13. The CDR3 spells CASSPGTSGPGMDTQYF. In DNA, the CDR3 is TGTGCCAGCAGCCCCGGGACTAGCGGTCCTGGTATGGATACGCAGTATTTT.

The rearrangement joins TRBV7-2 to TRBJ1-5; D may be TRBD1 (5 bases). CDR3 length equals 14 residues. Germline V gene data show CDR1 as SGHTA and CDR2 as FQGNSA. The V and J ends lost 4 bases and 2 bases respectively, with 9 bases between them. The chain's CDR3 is CASSSDSGNQPQHF. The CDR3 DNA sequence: TGTGCCAGCAGCTCCGACAGCGGCAATCAGCCCCAGCATTTT.

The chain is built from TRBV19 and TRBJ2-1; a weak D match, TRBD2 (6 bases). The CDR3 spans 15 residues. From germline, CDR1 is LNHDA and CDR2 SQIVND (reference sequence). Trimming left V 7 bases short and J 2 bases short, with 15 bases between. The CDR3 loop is CASKGAGMAYNEQFF. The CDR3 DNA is TGTGCCAGTAAAGGGGCGGGAATGGCCTACAATGAGCAGTTCTTC. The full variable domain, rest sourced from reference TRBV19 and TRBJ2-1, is DGGITQSPKYLFRKEGQNVTLSCEQNLNHDAMYWYRQDPGQGLRLIYYSQIVNDFQKGDIAEGYSVSREKKESFPLTVTSAQKNPTAFYLCASKGAGMAYNEQFFGPGTRLTVL.

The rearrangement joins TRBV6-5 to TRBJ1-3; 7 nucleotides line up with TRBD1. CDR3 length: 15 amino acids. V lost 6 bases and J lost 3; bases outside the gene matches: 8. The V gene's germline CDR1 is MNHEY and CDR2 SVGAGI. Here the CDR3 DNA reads TGTGCCAGCAGCCCCGGAGGGGGCAGTGGAAACACCATATATTTT. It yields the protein CASSPGGGSGNTIYF.

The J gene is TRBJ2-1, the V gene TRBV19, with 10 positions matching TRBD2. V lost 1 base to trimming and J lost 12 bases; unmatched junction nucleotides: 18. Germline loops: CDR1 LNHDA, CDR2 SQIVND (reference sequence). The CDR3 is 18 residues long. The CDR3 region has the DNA TGTGCCAGTAGTATAGGGCCGGTAGCGGGAGGTACCCGCGGTGGGCAGTTCTTC. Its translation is CASSIGPVAGGTRGGQFF.

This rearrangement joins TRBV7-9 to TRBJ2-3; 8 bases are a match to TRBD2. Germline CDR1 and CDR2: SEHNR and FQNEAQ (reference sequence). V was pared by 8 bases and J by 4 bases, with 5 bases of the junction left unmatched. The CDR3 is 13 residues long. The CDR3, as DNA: TGTGCCAGCGGTAGCGGGGTTGCAGATACGCAGTATTTT. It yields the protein CASGSGVADTQYF.

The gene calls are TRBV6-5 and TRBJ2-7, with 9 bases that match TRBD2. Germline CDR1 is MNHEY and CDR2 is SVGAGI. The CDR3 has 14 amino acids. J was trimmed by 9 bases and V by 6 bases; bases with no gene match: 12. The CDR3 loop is CASRSPGLALGQYF. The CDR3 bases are TGTGCCAGCAGAAGTCCGGGACTAGCTCTAGGGCAGTACTTC.